These 18 T cell receptor beta chains originate from one sample sequenced in a study of blood T cell repertoires in COVID-19. Assay: immunoSEQ multiplex PCR; the TCRdb copy retains only in-frame clones and omits some. This table has about 210,000 clones, roughly 85% appearing once. The specimen was peripheral blood. These receptors originate from a woman aged 70-85 years with COVID-19, enrolled during active disease.

As DNA, the CDR3 is TGTGCCAGCAGCCCGACAGGGCTTCACACTGAAGCTTTCTTT. Amino acid sequence: CASSPTGLHTEAFF. The chain combines TRBV3-1 (or the pseudogene TRBV3-2) with TRBJ1-1; 7 bases match TRBD1. With 4 bases clipped from V and 3 bases from J, the junction kept 5 bases outside the gene matches. Per germline, CDR1 LGHDT and CDR2 YNNKEL (reference sequence). CDR3 length equals 14 residues.

Only one count was recorded for this clone. The J gene is TRBJ1-5, the V gene TRBV18, with a tentative D call TRBD1 (6 bases). Trimming took 3 bases from V and 3 from J, leaving 9 bases between them. CDR1 is KGHSH and CDR2 is LQKENI in the germline V gene. The CDR3 length is 14 residues. CDR3 nucleotides: TGTGCCAGCTCACCGGACAGTCTCAATCAGCCCCAGCATTTT. This codes for CASSPDSLNQPQHF.

The V and J genes are TRBV6-2 or TRBV6-3 and TRBJ2-7; the match to TRBD2 covers 7 bases. CDR1 and CDR2 from the germline V gene are MNHEY and SVGEGT. CDR3 size: 14 residues. V lost 5 bases to trimming and J lost 2 bases; unmatched junction nucleotides: 6. The CDR3 loop is CASSRLAGPYEQYF. The CDR3 region has the DNA TGTGCCAGCAGTAGACTAGCTGGCCCCTACGAGCAGTACTTC.

This clone came up once. CDR3 in amino acids: CASSLGRSGNTIYF. The CDR3 DNA reads as TGCGCCAGCAGCCTAGGGAGGTCAGGAAACACCATATATTTT. The chain is built from TRBV4-3 and TRBJ1-3, with no clear D. CDR1 and CDR2 (germline): LGHNA, YSLEER. Trimming took off 4 bases at V and 4 bases at J, with 11 bases between the two ends. This CDR3 comprises 14 residues.

The chain uses TRBV18 and TRBJ2-5; TRBD1 is a possible D gene (6 bases). The ends were cut back, 6 bases at V and 0 bases at J, with 17 bases in the middle. The CDR3 has 16 amino acids. From germline, CDR1 is KGHSH and CDR2 LQKENI. The CDR3 DNA follows: TGTGCCAGCTCGACAATGGACAGCTGGTACCAAGAGACCCAGTACTTC. Its protein product is CASSTMDSWYQETQYF.

The rearrangement joins TRBV19 to TRBJ1-2, with D maybe TRBD1 (5 bases). The CDR3 covers 12 residues. Trimming took off 1 base at V and 10 bases at J, with 10 bases between the two ends. Germline CDR1 and CDR2: LNHDA and SQIVND (reference sequence). CDR3 in amino acids: CASSIAKGAYTF. The CDR3 DNA reads as TGTGCCAGTAGTATAGCCAAAGGGGCCTACACCTTC.

This clone was counted between two and nine times. The CDR3 loop reads CAWNGANYGYTF. The CDR3 nucleotides are TGTGCCTGGAACGGGGCTAACTATGGCTACACCTTC. This chain uses TRBV30 with TRBJ1-2; D gene uncertain. This CDR3 region has 12 residues. The germline V gene has CDR1 GTSNPN and CDR2 SVGIG (reference sequence). Trimming cost V 4 bases and J 0 bases, with 6 bases left between them.

The chain has TRBV15 and TRBJ2-1; no firm D call. Between the trimmed V and J ends, which lost 8 bases and 1 base, there was a span of 15 bases. The CDR3 has 15 residues. Germline CDR1 reads LNHNV; CDR2 reads YYDKDF (reference sequence). As DNA, the CDR3 is TGTGCCACCTCGTCTGGGCAGACATCCTACAATGAGCAGTTCTTC. Encoded protein: CATSSGQTSYNEQFF.

The chain uses TRBV19 and TRBJ2-7; D gene unclear. CDR3 length: 13 amino acids. Germline CDR1 reads LNHDA; CDR2 reads SQIVND (reference sequence). Between the trimmed V and J ends, which lost 3 bases and 0 bases, there was a span of 6 bases. In DNA form, the CDR3 reads TGTGCCAGTAGTATTTATCCCTCCTACGAGCAGTACTTC. It translates to CASSIYPSYEQYF.

This chain joins TRBV6-2 or TRBV6-3 and TRBJ1-6, with 8 bases identical to TRBD1. The CDR3 length is 15 residues. V lost 4 bases to trimming and J lost 7 bases; unmatched junction nucleotides: 6. CDR1 and CDR2 from the germline V gene are MNHEY and SVGEGT. The CDR3 protein is CASSSGTGRNSPLHF. The DNA for the CDR3 is TGTGCCAGCAGTTCAGGGACAGGCCGGAATTCACCCCTCCACTTT.

The rearrangement joins TRBV6-2 or TRBV6-3 to TRBJ1-1; perhaps TRBD1 as D (6 bases). V was shortened by 2 bases and J by 3 bases, with 10 bases between the two germline ends. The CDR3 contains 14 residues. Looked up from germline, CDR1 is MNHEY and CDR2 is SVGEGT. DNA for the CDR3: TGTGCCAGCAGTTACCCAGGGGTGTACACTGAAGCTTTCTTT. Its translation: CASSYPGVYTEAFF.

The chain is built from TRBV7-2 and TRBJ2-7, with 11 bases matching TRBD2. The CDR3 totals 15 residues. Germline CDR1 and CDR2: SGHTA and FQGNSA. The trim removed 6 bases at V and 1 base at J, leaving 5 bases unmatched. The CDR3 sequence is CASSYTSGSSYEQYF. The CDR3 nucleotides are TGTGCCAGCAGTTATACTAGCGGGAGTTCCTACGAGCAGTACTTC.

The rearrangement uses TRBV18 and TRBJ1-1; the match to TRBD1 covers 7 bases. From germline, CDR1 is KGHSH and CDR2 LQKENI. The CDR3 has 13 amino acids. With 5 bases clipped from V and 2 bases from J, the junction kept 2 bases outside the gene matches. CDR3 bases: TGTGCCAGCTCAGGGACAGCCAACACTGAAGCTTTCTTT. Protein: CASSGTANTEAFF.

The chain carries TRBV7-2 and TRBJ1-5, with D possibly matching TRBD1 (6 bases). This CDR3 contains 14 residues. Trimming took off 1 base at V and 6 bases at J, with 10 bases between the two ends. The V gene's germline CDR1 is SGHTA and CDR2 FQGNSA. CDR3 sequence (DNA): TGTGCCAGCAGCTTAGTGGGGGCTGGTCAGCCCCAGCATTTT. This encodes CASSLVGAGQPQHF.

This CDR3 reads CASSYRGLAYEQFF. In DNA form, the CDR3 reads TGTGCCAGCAGTTACAGGGGACTAGCCTATGAGCAGTTCTTC. This chain links TRBV6-2 or TRBV6-3 with TRBJ2-1; 9 bases are a match to TRBD2. With 2 bases clipped from V and 8 bases from J, the junction kept 4 bases outside the gene matches. Germline V gene lookup returns CDR1 MNHEY and CDR2 SVGEGT. The length of the CDR3 is 14 residues.

The J gene is TRBJ2-1, the V gene TRBV5-6, with D possibly being TRBD2 (6 bases). V dropped 4 bases and J dropped 0 bases, with 23 bases sitting between them. This CDR3 comprises 19 residues. Germline lookup yields CDR1 SGHDT and CDR2 YYEEEE. The CDR3 DNA is TGTGCCAGCAGCCCGATGGGAGGAGTTGTTGATAGCTCCTACAATGAGCAGTTCTTC. It is translated as CASSPMGGVVDSSYNEQFF.

The chain recombines TRBV30 with TRBJ1-4; 10 nucleotides match TRBD1. This CDR3 region has 13 residues. From germline, CDR1 is GTSNPN and CDR2 SVGIG (reference sequence). V gave up 5 bases and J gave up 4 bases; unmatched junction bases: 1. As DNA, the CDR3 is TGTGCCTGGGGGGACAGGGGTAATGAAAAACTGTTTTTT. It codes for CAWGDRGNEKLFF. Combining the CDR3 with reference TRBV30 and TRBJ1-4 gives the whole variable domain SQTIHQWPATLVQPVGSPLSLECTVEGTSNPNLYWYRQAAGRGLQLLFYSVGIGQISSEVPQNLSASRPQDRQFILSSKKLLLSDSGFYLCAWGDRGNEKLFFGSGTQLSVL.

The rearrangement uses TRBV6-5 and TRBJ2-1; D remains unclear. V lost 1 base to trimming and J lost 8 bases, with 12 bases between them. Germline CDR1 is MNHEY and CDR2 is SVGAGI. This CDR3 spans 14 amino acids. CDR3 sequence (DNA): TGTGCCAGCAGTTACTTCCGTCGTAGCCATGAGCAGTTCTTC. It is translated as CASSYFRRSHEQFF.